These T cell receptor beta chains were read from a single sample in a study of glioma-infiltrating T cells after dendritic cell vaccination. The table came from immunoSEQ multiplex PCR; TCRdb's copy has only in-frame clones and leaves some out. The sample records tens of thousands of clones, almost 85% being singletons. The material sequenced was blood, taken before dendritic cell vaccination. These receptor sequences come from a human donor with glioblastoma. Both conserved end residues are part of each CDR3. D genes are given only for firm matches. Size is omitted from some rows. Given values are once, few, many or a class for expanded clones.

TGTGCCTGGAGTAGGGGGACAGGGAGAAATAGCAATCAGCCCCAGCATTTT	CAWSRGTGRNSNQPQHF	TRBJ1-5	TRBV30	TRBD1	-
TGTGCCAGCAGCTTCCGACAGCCCTACGGTGAGCAGTTCTTC	CASSFRQPYGEQFF	TRBJ2-1	TRBV9	-	-
TGTGCCAGCAGTCGCGTTCTTACAACTAGCTCCTACGAGCAGTACTTC	CASSRVLTTSSYEQYF	TRBJ2-7	TRBV6-6	-	once
TGTGCCAGTAGTATGGTCTTAGGGGCCTACGAGCAGTACTTC	CASSMVLGAYEQYF	TRBJ2-7	TRBV19	-	-
TGTGCCAGCAGCCCCGGGACTAGCGTAGAGACCCAGTACTTC	CASSPGTSVETQYF	TRBJ2-5	TRBV7-3	TRBD2	-
TGTGCCAGGAGTGACGGCACTGAAGCTTTCTTT	CARSDGTEAFF	TRBJ1-1	TRBV2	-	-
TGTGCCAGCAGGGTTAGCGGGGGTAATGAGCAGTTCTTC	CASRVSGGNEQFF	TRBJ2-1	TRBV2	TRBD2	-
TGTGCCAGCAGCTTGGCGTTAGGGACACTTCGAGGAGAGCAGTACTTC	CASSLALGTLRGEQYF	TRBJ2-7	TRBV5-4	-	-
TGTGCCTGGAGTGGTTCCCTGTACAATGAGCAGTTCTTC	CAWSGSLYNEQFF	TRBJ2-1	TRBV30	-	-
TGTGCCAGCGCTACGACTAGCCTTGCATTCAACCGATTCTACAATGAGCAGTTCTTC	CASATTSLAFNRFYNEQFF	TRBJ2-1	TRBV9	TRBD2	-
TGTGCCAGCTCACTAACGACAGGGTACCAAGAGACCCAGTACTTC	CASSLTTGYQETQYF	TRBJ2-5	TRBV18	TRBD1	-
TGTGCCAGCAGTGACAGGACAGGGAGGACACCCCTCCACTTT	CASSDRTGRTPLHF	TRBJ1-6	TRBV2	TRBD1	-
TGCGCCAGCAGCCAGCAGGGACAGGGGCGCACCGGGGAGCTGTTTTTT	CASSQQGQGRTGELFF	TRBJ2-2	TRBV4-1	TRBD1	-
TGTGCCAGCAGCCTTGGAGACTCCCCGAGCTCCTACAATGAGCAGTTCTTC	CASSLGDSPSSYNEQFF	TRBJ2-1	TRBV21-1	-	-
TGTGCCAGCAGTTGGGCGTGGGACACCGCAATTTTATTCTTT	CASSWAWDTAILFF	TRBJ1-1	TRBV27	-	-
TGTGCCAGCAGCGGCGGGCCTACTTTGGACTACGAGCAGTACTTC	CASSGGPTLDYEQYF	TRBJ2-7	TRBV13	-	many
TGTGCCAGCAGCTCGCGCTTACAGGGGCGGGACAATGAGCAGTTCTTC	CASSSRLQGRDNEQFF	TRBJ2-1	TRBV11-3	TRBD1	-
TGTGCCAGCTCACCGCACAGGGATTCCTACGAGCAGTACTTC	CASSPHRDSYEQYF	TRBJ2-7	TRBV18	-	-
TGTGCCAGTAGGAGAGCGGGAGTTGTCAATGAGCAGTTCTTC	CASRRAGVVNEQFF	TRBJ2-1	TRBV19	TRBD2	few
TGCGCCAGCAGCGCCGGAGGATCTGGGGCCAACGTCCTGACTTTC	CASSAGGSGANVLTF	TRBJ2-6	TRBV5-1	-	-
TGTGCCAGCAGCTCCAGTCCGACCCAGTACTTC	CASSSSPTQYF	TRBJ2-5	TRBV11-2	-	-
TGTGCCAGCAGCGCCACAGGGCCTTCTAATGAAAAACTGTTTTTT	CASSATGPSNEKLFF	TRBJ1-4	TRBV7-9	-	-
TGTGCCAGCAGCCCGATGACAGCTTCCTACGAGCAGTACTTC	CASSPMTASYEQYF	TRBJ2-7	TRBV7-8	-	-
TGTGCCAGCTCACCCACCGGGGGGAGCCACGAGCAGTACTTC	CASSPTGGSHEQYF	TRBJ2-7	TRBV18	TRBD2	-
TGCGCCAGCAACGGGGTGTTTCTAGCGGGGGAGAATAAAGAGACCCAGTACTTC	CASNGVFLAGENKETQYF	TRBJ2-5	TRBV23-1	TRBD2	-
TGTGCCAGCAGTTACGGGACAGGGAACCAGCCCCAGCATTTT	CASSYGTGNQPQHF	TRBJ1-5	TRBV6-6	TRBD1	-
TGTGCCAGCGTTAATCAAGAGACCCAGTACTTC	CASVNQETQYF	TRBJ2-5	TRBV7-9	-	-
TGTGCTAGTGGTTTGGTCCTCGGGGGTACTAATGAAAAACTGTTTTTT	CASGLVLGGTNEKLFF	TRBJ1-4	TRBV12-5	-	-
TGTGCCAGCAGTTTTGGAGGAAGCGGGAGGGGCACAGATACGCAGTATTTT	CASSFGGSGRGTDTQYF	TRBJ2-3	TRBV28	TRBD2	-
TGTGCCAGCAGCGTAGCTAGCGGGAGGACCACAGATACGCAGTATTTT	CASSVASGRTTDTQYF	TRBJ2-3	TRBV9	TRBD2	once
TGTGCCAGCAGCCATTGGGGACTTGAGCAGTTCTTC	CASSHWGLEQFF	TRBJ2-1	TRBV7-9	-	-
TGCGCCGGCTCGATGGGACTGTCGAATGAAAAACTGTTTTTT	CAGSMGLSNEKLFF	TRBJ1-4	TRBV4-1	-	few
TGTGCCAGCAGCTTAGGGGGCAGGGGGCTAGAAAAACTGTTTTTT	CASSLGGRGLEKLFF	TRBJ1-4	TRBV7-9	TRBD1	-
TGCGCCAGCAGTCCTACAGGGGAGGTTGGCACTGAAGCTTTCTTT	CASSPTGEVGTEAFF	TRBJ1-1	TRBV10-2	TRBD1	-
TGTGCCAGCAGCATCGGGAGCGGGGGCCTGAGCTCTGGAAACACCATATATTTT	CASSIGSGGLSSGNTIYF	TRBJ1-3	TRBV7-9	-	few
TGTGCCAGCAGCCAGGGCTATGGCTACACCTTC	CASSQGYGYTF	TRBJ1-2	TRBV6-6	-	-
TGTGCCAGTCGGGCCGGGACAGGGGGCAAGAACGAGCAGTACTTC	CASRAGTGGKNEQYF	TRBJ2-7	TRBV19	TRBD1	-
TGTGCCAGTAGCTTAGGACTAACTTCAGGGGGGTTCCAAGAGACCCAGTACTTC	CASSLGLTSGGFQETQYF	TRBJ2-5	TRBV19	-	-
TGTGCCAGCAGTCCCAGGGGCCCCTACGAGCAGTACTTC	CASSPRGPYEQYF	TRBJ2-7	TRBV7-9	-	-
TGTGCCAGCAGCTTACGGCGGGAAGCAGGCTACACCTTC	CASSLRREAGYTF	TRBJ1-2	TRBV11-2	-	-
TGTGCCAGCACTGCCGGCGACAGGGGGCGTTCACCCCTCCACTTT	CASTAGDRGRSPLHF	TRBJ1-6	TRBV2	TRBD1	-
TGTGCCAGCAGGGGACGGACTAGCGGGAGTGATACGCAGTATTTT	CASRGRTSGSDTQYF	TRBJ2-3	TRBV7-8	TRBD2	-
TGCGCCAGCAGCTTGGCGCGTCCCGGTGGCAATGAGCAGTTCTTC	CASSLARPGGNEQFF	TRBJ2-1	TRBV5-1	-	-
TGTGCCAGCAGTGTATTAAATGAGCAGTTCTTC	CASSVLNEQFF	TRBJ2-1	TRBV2	-	few
TGTGCCATCAGTGGGGACAGGACCAGCTACGAGCAGTACTTC	CAISGDRTSYEQYF	TRBJ2-7	TRBV10-3	TRBD1	-
TGCAGCTTGTGGACAGGGGAAGGCTATGGCTACACCTTC	CSLWTGEGYGYTF	TRBJ1-2	TRBV29-1	TRBD1	-
TGCGCCAGCAGCTTTATGACGGGTATGAACACTGAAGCTTTCTTT	CASSFMTGMNTEAFF	TRBJ1-1	TRBV5-1	-	-
TGCGCCAGCAGCCGAGGGGGACTAGCGGGTCTTGGTAATGAGCAGTTCTTC	CASSRGGLAGLGNEQFF	TRBJ2-1	TRBV4-1	TRBD2	-
TGTGCCAGCAGTGTCGGGGGACAGGGATTCTACGAGCAGTACTTC	CASSVGGQGFYEQYF	TRBJ2-7	TRBV2	TRBD1	-
TGTGCCAGCAGCCAAGGTGCGGGAGACAGTGGAGATACGCAGTATTTT	CASSQGAGDSGDTQYF	TRBJ2-3	TRBV4-2	TRBD2	once
TGTGCCAGCGTAGCTAGCGGGGCCACAGATACGCAGTATTTT	CASVASGATDTQYF	TRBJ2-3	TRBV6-5	TRBD2	-
TGTGCCAGCAGTTCGAGTGACAGGGGGGCTTCACCCCTCCACTTT	CASSSSDRGASPLHF	TRBJ1-6	TRBV27	TRBD1	-
TGCAGCGTGGCCCGGGGGGAGGGGAGGAACACTGAAGCTTTCTTT	CSVARGEGRNTEAFF	TRBJ1-1	TRBV29-1	-	-
TGTGCCAGCAGCTTGGGACAGACAAATAATCAGCCCCAGCATTTT	CASSLGQTNNQPQHF	TRBJ1-5	TRBV5-6	-	-
TGTGCCAGCAGCGCCTCGGACAGGGGTGGCACCGGGGAGCTGTTTTTT	CASSASDRGGTGELFF	TRBJ2-2	TRBV21-1	-	-
TGCGCCAGCAGCCAGGACAGGGGAGGTAATTCACCCCTCCACTTT	CASSQDRGGNSPLHF	TRBJ1-6	TRBV5-1	TRBD1	-
TGTGCCATCAGGCTAGAACTAGCGGGGGGCAGCGAGCAGTACTTC	CAIRLELAGGSEQYF	TRBJ2-7	TRBV10-3	TRBD2	once